This TCR beta chain came from a study of cytomegalovirus exposure and HLA in healthy donors. Study summary: Later analysis reported that the approximately 130 validation repertoires shared the platform of the approximately 670 first-cohort repertoires.

The protocol was immunoSEQ multiplex PCR, while the TCRdb copy is restricted to in-frame clones and leaves out a portion. The sample includes 68,000 or so clones, about 89% seen only once; the top ten take about 3%. The CDR3 has 13 amino acids. V lost 4 bases, J lost 4 bases, and 11 bases lay in between. Germline CDR1 is SNHLY and CDR2 is FYNNEI. Study-level findings and limits: The TCR clusters that emerged in the first cohort tended, a later analysis found, to co-occur in the approximately 110 validation repertoires. Researchers reported that a few CMV-associated chains were confirmed in vitro as CMV antigen-specific. The listing of 150 to 200 TCR beta chains classed them as cytomegalovirus-associated.

With regard to this clone: Its matching antigen is unknown.

The chain uses TRBV2 and TRBJ2-7; D gene unclear. The receptor comes from a man between 18 and 29 years old in good health and CMV-seronegative. Source material: PBMCs. The CDR3 spells CASSVARTYEQYF. In DNA form, the CDR3 reads TGTGCCAGCAGTGTCGCTAGAACTTACGAGCAGTACTTC.